This T cell receptor (beta chain) was identified during a study of siplizumab effects on memory and regulatory T cells. On this clone: No antigen is known for it.

Sequencing used immunoSEQ multiplex PCR; TCRdb keeps in-frame clones, though not all of them. The sample shows tens of thousands of clones, 70% to 90% of them seen only once. The study, taken as a whole, reports: Siplizumab brought about a significant reduction in alloreactive sequences traceable to unstimulated CD4+ memory cells. On average, roughly 70% of mappable alloreactive CD4+ clones were Treg-derived under siplizumab, against 25% to 30% in controls.

The germline gives CDR1 KGHSH, CDR2 LQKENI. This CDR3 contains 17 residues. V lost 6 bases to trimming and J lost 0 bases, with 18 bases between them. V and J are TRBV18 and TRBJ2-1; D gene uncertain. The sequenced sample consisted of naive CD4+ T cells sorted from blood. The clonotype comes from a human donor in good health. The CDR3 region is CASSLTPYGFSYNEQFF. CDR3 sequence (DNA): TGTGCCAGCTCTCTCACCCCTTACGGTTTCTCCTACAATGAGCAGTTCTTC.